This entry features one T cell receptor (beta chain) sequence. Produced via immunoSEQ multiplex PCR; TCRdb's table is partial and in-frame only. The repertoire holds tens of thousands of clones, with roughly 88% as singletons. CDR1 SQVTM and CDR2 ANQGSEA come from the germline V gene. Trimming removed 8 bases at V and 8 bases at J, with 9 bases between. The CDR3 runs 9 residues. The data stem from a study of OX40 agonist ivuxolimab in advanced cancers. Across the study: Of mixed ages from 23 to 79 and averaging about 65 years, the group was over 80% male.

The receptor was isolated from an adult with an advanced solid tumor such as melanoma, head and neck, liver or kidney cancer. The chain recombines TRBV29-1 with TRBJ1-2, with unresolved D. Here the sequenced sample was CD4+ or CD8+ T cells sorted from blood, taken in a trial of the OX40 agonist ivuxolimab. The CDR3 DNA sequence: TGCAGCTCCCTTCAAGGCTACACCTTC. Encoded protein: CSSLQGYTF.